The clone carrying this T cell receptor beta chain appeared once. The primer mix had 60 Vbeta and 13 Jbeta primers. Produced via immunoSEQ multiplex PCR; TCRdb's table is partial and in-frame only. The data hold about 140,000 clones, with roughly 88% observed a single time. The CDR3 covers 15 residues. Trimming removed 3 bases from V and 3 bases from J, with 15 bases in between. CDR1 and CDR2 from the germline V gene are MNHEY and SMNVEV (reference sequence). This entry is derived from a study of cytomegalovirus exposure and HLA in healthy donors. This sequence joins TRBV27 and TRBJ2-7; no clear D. The sample taken for sequencing was PBMCs. The receptor was derived from a woman aged 40 to 50 in good health and CMV-seronegative. CDR3 bases: TGTGCCAGCAGTTTTACCCTAGTGTCGATCTACGAGCAGTACTTC. It specifies CASSFTLVSIYEQYF.